The clone carrying this T cell receptor beta chain was seen only a few times. The antigen remains undetermined. Germline-derived CDR1 and CDR2 are MNHEY and SMNVEV (reference sequence). The CDR3 is made up of 16 amino acids. The V and J ends lost 1 base and 8 bases respectively, with 15 bases between them. These data come from a study of cytomegalovirus exposure and HLA in healthy donors. General study points: Later analysis associated a missense DCLRE1C variant with TCR beta V- and J-gene trimming. Previous analysis showed most TCR beta V segments were productive about 90% or about 30% of the time. V segments that were indistinguishable, TRBV6-2 and TRBV6-3 among them, were omitted from analysis.

PCR employed 60 Vbeta and 13 Jbeta primers. Produced via immunoSEQ multiplex PCR; TCRdb's table is partial and in-frame only. The table records about 190,000 clones, roughly 80% of them present only once. This sequence originates from a woman aged 18-30 years in good health and CMV-seronegative. V gene TRBV27 combines with J gene TRBJ1-6, with D maybe TRBD1 (6 bases). Sequenced input: PBMCs. DNA of the CDR3: TGTGCCAGCAGTTTATTCGGGGGGCGATCACATTCACCCCTCCACTTT. Its translation is CASSLFGGRSHSPLHF.